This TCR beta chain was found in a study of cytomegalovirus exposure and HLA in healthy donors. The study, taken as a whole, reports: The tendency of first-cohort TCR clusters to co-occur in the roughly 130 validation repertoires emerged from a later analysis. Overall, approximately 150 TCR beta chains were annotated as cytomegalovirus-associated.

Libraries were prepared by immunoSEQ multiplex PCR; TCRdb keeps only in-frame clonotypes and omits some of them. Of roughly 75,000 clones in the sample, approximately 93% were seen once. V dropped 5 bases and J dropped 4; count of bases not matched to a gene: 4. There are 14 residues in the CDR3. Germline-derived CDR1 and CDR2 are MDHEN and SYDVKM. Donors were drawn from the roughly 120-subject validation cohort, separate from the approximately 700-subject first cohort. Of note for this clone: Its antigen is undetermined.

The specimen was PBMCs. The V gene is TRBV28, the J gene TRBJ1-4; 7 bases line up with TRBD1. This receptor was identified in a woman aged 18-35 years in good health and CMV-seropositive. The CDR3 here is CASSPGQYNEKLFF. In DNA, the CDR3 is TGTGCCAGCAGTCCGGGACAGTATAATGAAAAACTGTTTTTT.